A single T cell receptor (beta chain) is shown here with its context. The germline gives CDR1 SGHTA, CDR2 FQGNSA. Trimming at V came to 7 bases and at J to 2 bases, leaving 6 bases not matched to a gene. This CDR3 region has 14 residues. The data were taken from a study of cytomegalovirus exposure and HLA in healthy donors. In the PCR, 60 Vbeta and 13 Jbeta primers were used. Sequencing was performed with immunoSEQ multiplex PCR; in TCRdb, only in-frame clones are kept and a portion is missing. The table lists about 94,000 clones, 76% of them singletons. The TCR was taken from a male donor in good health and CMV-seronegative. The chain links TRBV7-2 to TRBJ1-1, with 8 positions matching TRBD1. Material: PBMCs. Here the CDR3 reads CASISDRVNTEAFF. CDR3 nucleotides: TGTGCCAGCATTTCGGACAGGGTAAACACTGAAGCTTTCTTT.